This T cell receptor beta chain stems from a study of blood T cell repertoires in COVID-19. Whole-study context: Researchers got acute and convalescent COVID-19 samples from the United States, Italy and Spain. T cells, B-cell-depleted T cells, or PBMCs supplied cDNA or gDNA.

Authors' analysis steps: Estimates of nucleated cell counts were drawn from the amplification of reference gene primers. The repertoire was sequenced with immunoSEQ multiplex PCR; TCRdb's copy has only in-frame clones and lacks some. From that table come the V and J calls and clone size; the DNA was used to work out D and trimming. This sample has about 25,000 clones, with approximately 93% found just once. As concerns this clone: At one boundary the junction diverges from the germline segment, which might be a read error.

The V gene's germline CDR1 is LNHNV and CDR2 YYDKDF (reference sequence). This CDR3 region has 23 residues. The chain joins TRBV15 to TRBJ2-2, with 8 nucleotides matching TRBD2. Sample: peripheral blood. The clonotype was recovered from a human donor with active COVID-19. The donor label of this sample is uncertain. Written as DNA, the CDR3 is TGTGCCACCAGCGGAGATGTCACTAGCGGTTGGTCCACTTCTCTACCACGGGGCGGGGAGCTGTTTTTT. This translates into CATSGDVTSGWSTSLPRGGELFF.